These 16 T cell receptor beta chains came from one sample sequenced in a study of T cell responses to AZD1222 COVID-19 vaccine. Using immunoSEQ multiplex PCR, the repertoire was profiled, and TCRdb retains in-frame clones only, with some absent. Of about 200,000 clones listed, approximately 90% are singletons. The material sequenced was peripheral blood, taken 28 days after the second AZD1222 dose. All receptors come from an adult who received the AZD1222 COVID-19 vaccine.

The CDR3 sequence is CASSLRSTGYTDTQYF. In nucleotides, the CDR3 is TGTGCCAGCAGTTTACGCTCGACAGGTTACACAGATACGCAGTATTTT. The chain links TRBV6-2 or TRBV6-3 to TRBJ2-3; maybe TRBD1 (6 bases). CDR1 and CDR2 (germline): MNHEY, SVGEGT. The germline V and J ends were trimmed by 4 bases and 2 bases, with 16 bases remaining between them. This CDR3 comprises 16 residues.

The CDR3 DNA sequence: TGTGCCAGCAGCTTGGCCGGTGGCTACACCTTC. This gives the protein CASSLAGGYTF. This rearrangement joins TRBV5-4 to TRBJ1-2; D remains unclear. Germline loops: CDR1 SGHNT, CDR2 YYREEE (reference sequence). The V end was cut by 0 bases, the J end by 7 bases, with 4 bases between. CDR3 length: 11 residues.

This chain joins TRBV5-1 and TRBJ2-3; D call uncertain. Trimming left V 2 bases short and J 6 bases short, with 7 bases between. The CDR3 covers 12 residues. The V gene's germline CDR1 is SGHRS and CDR2 YFSETQ. CDR3 loop: CASSLTYDTQYF. The CDR3 nucleotides are TGCGCCAGCAGCTTAACCTATGATACGCAGTATTTT.

This chain connects TRBV7-8 to TRBJ1-6; 8 positions agree with TRBD1. Per the germline V gene, CDR1 is SGHVS and CDR2 is FQNEAQ. The CDR3 loop spans 14 amino acids. Germline trimming cut 3 bases from V and 11 bases from J; bases unmatched to any gene: 6. CDR3: CASSLGTQGAPLHF. The CDR3 DNA reads TGTGCCAGCAGCTTGGGGACACAGGGGGCACCCCTCCACTTT.

The rearrangement joins TRBV5-1 to TRBJ2-7; D may match TRBD1 or TRBD2 (5 bases each). Germline CDR1 and CDR2: SGHRS and YFSETQ. The CDR3 extends over 15 amino acids. V shed 2 bases and J shed 2 bases, with 14 bases lying between them. The CDR3 region is CASSLFGTGPYEQYF. DNA of the CDR3: TGCGCCAGCAGCTTATTCGGGACGGGGCCCTACGAGCAGTACTTC.

This clone was picked up one time. The V gene is TRBV9, the J gene TRBJ1-1, with D perhaps TRBD1 (6 bases). V was clipped by 0 bases and J by 3 bases, with 9 bases between them. Germline-derived CDR1 and CDR2 are SGDLS and YYNGEE. This CDR3 region has 14 residues. The CDR3 bases are TGTGCCAGCAGCGTAGTGGGGGCGGACACTGAAGCTTTCTTT. It specifies CASSVVGADTEAFF.

This sequence joins TRBV20-1 and TRBJ1-3, with D unresolved. The CDR3 has 19 residues. The V end was cut by 3 bases, the J end by 7 bases, with 31 bases between. Germline CDR1 and CDR2: DFQATT and SNEGSKA (reference sequence). CDR3 sequence (DNA): TGCAGTGCTAGTGGGCCGTGGGCAGGCGGACTTCAACGTGGGAACACCATATATTTT. Its protein product is CSASGPWAGGLQRGNTIYF.

The V gene is TRBV10-3, the J gene TRBJ1-2; D gene unclear. V dropped 3 bases and J dropped 4 bases, with 18 bases sitting between them. The CDR3 loop spans 16 amino acids. Germline V gene lookup returns CDR1 ENHRY and CDR2 SYGVKD. DNA of the CDR3: TGTGCCATCAGTGAAATGGATTCCTCACGCGCCTATGGCTACACCTTC. Amino acid sequence: CAISEMDSSRAYGYTF.

The chain carries TRBV9 and TRBJ2-2; 9 positions match TRBD1. This CDR3 is built from 18 residues. The V segment lost 2 bases and the J segment 2 bases; nucleotides outside the gene matches: 10. Germline CDR1 and CDR2: SGDLS and YYNGEE. The CDR3 bases are TGTGCCAGCAGCGTCCGTCCGGGACAGGGAATCAACACCGGGGAGCTGTTTTTT. Translated, it gives CASSVRPGQGINTGELFF.

CDR3 nucleotide sequence: TGTGCCAGCAGCCGAGGGACCCAAAATTCACCCCTCCACTTT. Its translation is CASSRGTQNSPLHF. This chain uses TRBV6-6 with TRBJ1-6, with a possible D match to TRBD1 (5 bases). Per germline, CDR1 MNHNY and CDR2 SVGAGI (reference sequence). V was clipped by 6 bases and J by 7 bases, with 13 bases between them. The CDR3 covers 14 residues.

The chain combines TRBV18 with TRBJ1-2; TRBD1 is a possible D gene (5 bases). The germline gives CDR1 KGHSH, CDR2 LQKENI. The CDR3 totals 12 residues. V dropped 2 bases and J dropped 13 bases, with 14 bases sitting between them. The CDR3 is CASSPADRERTF. In DNA, the CDR3 is TGTGCCAGCTCACCAGCCGACAGAGAGCGCACCTTC.

V usage is TRBV2 and J usage is TRBJ1-6; possible D gene TRBD1, 5 bases. V lost 2 bases and J 4 bases, leaving 6 bases between the germline ends. The CDR3 contains 14 residues. Per the germline V gene, CDR1 is SNHLY and CDR2 is FYNNEI. The CDR3 DNA reads as TGTGCCAGCAGTGAACGGGGGTATAATTCACCCCTCCACTTT. Translation gives CASSERGYNSPLHF.

The rearrangement uses TRBV24-1 and TRBJ2-3; tentatively, D is TRBD1 (6 bases). CDR1 and CDR2 (germline): KGHDR, SFDVKD. This CDR3 has 15 residues. Trimming stripped 9 bases from V and 4 bases from J, with 19 bases between. For the CDR3, the DNA is TGTGCCACCGCTTCTTACAAGGGGGATGCAGATACGCAGTATTTT. Protein: CATASYKGDADTQYF.

The chain uses TRBV19 and TRBJ2-7; D might be TRBD1 (6 bases). V dropped 1 base and J dropped 2 bases, with 12 bases sitting between them. CDR3 size: 15 residues. Germline lookup yields CDR1 LNHDA and CDR2 SQIVND (reference sequence). The CDR3 sequence is CASSIAAGDPYEQYF. In DNA form, the CDR3 reads TGTGCCAGTAGTATAGCGGCAGGGGACCCCTACGAGCAGTACTTC.

Regarding this clone: The sample has other DNA sequences that encode this CDR3 too. The gene calls are TRBV28 and TRBJ1-2; no clear D gene. V shed 5 bases and J shed 5 bases, with 9 bases lying between them. This CDR3 contains 12 residues. Germline V gene data show CDR1 as MDHEN and CDR2 as SYDVKM. CDR3 nucleotide sequence: TGTGCCAGCAGTCGGAGGGTTTATGGCTACACCTTC. Translating gives CASSRRVYGYTF.

The gene calls are TRBV6-5 and TRBJ2-6; the D gene is possibly TRBD2 (6 bases). The CDR3 length is 15 residues. Trimming stripped 8 bases from V and 0 bases from J, with 11 bases between. Germline V CDR1 and CDR2: MNHEY, SVGAGI. The CDR3 sequence is CASGGKVSGANVLTF. In DNA, the CDR3 is TGTGCCAGCGGGGGGAAAGTCTCTGGGGCCAACGTCCTGACTTTC.